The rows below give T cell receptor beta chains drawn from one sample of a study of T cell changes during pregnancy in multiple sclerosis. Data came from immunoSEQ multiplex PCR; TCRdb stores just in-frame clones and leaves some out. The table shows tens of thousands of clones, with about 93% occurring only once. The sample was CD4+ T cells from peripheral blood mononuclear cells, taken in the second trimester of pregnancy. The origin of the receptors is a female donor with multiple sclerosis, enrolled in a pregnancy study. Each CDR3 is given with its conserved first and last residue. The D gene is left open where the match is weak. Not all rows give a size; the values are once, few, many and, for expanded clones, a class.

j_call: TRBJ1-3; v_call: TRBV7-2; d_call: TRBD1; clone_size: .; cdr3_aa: CASSRDSISGNTIYF; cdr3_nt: TGTGCCAGCAGCCGGGACAGTATCTCTGGAAACACCATATATTTT
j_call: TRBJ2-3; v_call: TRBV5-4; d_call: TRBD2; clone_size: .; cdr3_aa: CASSFRQRESTQYF; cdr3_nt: TGTGCCAGCAGCTTTAGGCAGCGGGAGAGTACGCAGTATTTT
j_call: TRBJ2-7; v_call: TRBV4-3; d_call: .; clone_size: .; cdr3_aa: CASSPTLAGIGNEQYF; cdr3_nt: TGCGCCAGCAGCCCCACCTTGGCAGGGATCGGAAACGAGCAGTACTTC
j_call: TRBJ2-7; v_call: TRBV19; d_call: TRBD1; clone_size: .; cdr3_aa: CASSKGGVVYEQYF; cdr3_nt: TGTGCCAGTAGTAAAGGGGGCGTTGTTTACGAGCAGTACTTC
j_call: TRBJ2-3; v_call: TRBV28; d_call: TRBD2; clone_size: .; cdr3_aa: CASSLPSGSEDTQYF; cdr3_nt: TGTGCCAGCAGTTTACCTAGCGGGAGTGAGGATACGCAGTATTTT
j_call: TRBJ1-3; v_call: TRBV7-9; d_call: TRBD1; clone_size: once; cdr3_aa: CASRIQGWGNTIYF; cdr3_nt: TGTGCCAGCAGAATACAGGGGTGGGGAAACACCATATATTTT
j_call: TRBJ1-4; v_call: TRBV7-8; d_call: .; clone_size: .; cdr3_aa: CASSLSRDPRKEKLFF; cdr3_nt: TGTGCCAGCAGCTTGTCGCGCGACCCCAGGAAAGAAAAACTGTTTTTT
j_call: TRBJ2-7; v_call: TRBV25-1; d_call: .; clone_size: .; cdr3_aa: CASSPPDRQGSYEQYF; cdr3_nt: TGTGCCAGCAGTCCCCCCGACAGGCAGGGATCCTACGAGCAGTACTTC
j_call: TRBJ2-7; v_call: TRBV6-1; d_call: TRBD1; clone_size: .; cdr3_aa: CASTLTGWSYEQYF; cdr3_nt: TGTGCCAGCACCTTGACAGGGTGGTCCTACGAGCAGTACTTC
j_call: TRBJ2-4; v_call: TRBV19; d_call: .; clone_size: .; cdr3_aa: CASSISFGGVGNIQYF; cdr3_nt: TGTGCCAGTAGTATTAGTTTCGGCGGGGTGGGGAACATTCAGTACTTC
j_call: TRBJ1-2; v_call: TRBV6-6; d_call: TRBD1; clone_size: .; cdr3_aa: CASSPRTGAGGYTF; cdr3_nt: TGTGCCAGCAGTCCTCGGACAGGGGCAGGCGGCTACACCTTC
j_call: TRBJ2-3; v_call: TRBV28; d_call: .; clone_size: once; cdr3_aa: CASSTRDTPTDTQYF; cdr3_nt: TGTGCCAGCAGTACCCGGGACACCCCGACAGATACGCAGTATTTT
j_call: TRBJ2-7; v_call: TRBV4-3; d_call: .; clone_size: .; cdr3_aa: CASSQGAFYEQYF; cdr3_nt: TGCGCCAGCAGCCAGGGGGCATTCTACGAGCAGTACTTC
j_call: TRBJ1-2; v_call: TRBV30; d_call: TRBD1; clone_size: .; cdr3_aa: CAWSVRGQGISYTF; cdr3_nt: TGTGCCTGGAGTGTACGTGGACAGGGGATTAGCTACACCTTC
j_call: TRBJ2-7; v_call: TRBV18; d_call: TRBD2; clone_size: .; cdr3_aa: CASSPPGLAEIYEQYF; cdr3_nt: TGTGCCAGCTCACCACCAGGACTAGCCGAGATCTACGAGCAGTACTTC
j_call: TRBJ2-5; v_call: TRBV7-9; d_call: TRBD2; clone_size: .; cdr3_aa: CASSQGLADQETQYF; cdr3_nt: TGTGCCAGCAGTCAGGGACTAGCGGACCAAGAGACCCAGTACTTC
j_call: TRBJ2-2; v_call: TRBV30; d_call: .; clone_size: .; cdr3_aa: CAWSKESRNTGELFF; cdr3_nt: TGTGCCTGGAGTAAGGAGTCGCGGAACACCGGGGAGCTGTTTTTT
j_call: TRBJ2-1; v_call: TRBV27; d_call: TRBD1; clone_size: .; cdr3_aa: CASSLTRPGGHNEQFF; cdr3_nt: TGTGCCAGCAGTTTGACCCGCCCAGGGGGCCACAATGAGCAGTTCTTC
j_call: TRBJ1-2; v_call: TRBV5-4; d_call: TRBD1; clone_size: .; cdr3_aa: CASSRDRGLNGYTF; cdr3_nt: TGTGCCAGCAGCAGGGACAGGGGGCTTAATGGCTACACCTTC
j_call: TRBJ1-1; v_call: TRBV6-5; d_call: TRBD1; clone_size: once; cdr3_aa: CASSSRDRVRDTEAFF; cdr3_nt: TGTGCCAGCAGTTCCCGGGACAGGGTACGGGACACTGAAGCTTTCTTT
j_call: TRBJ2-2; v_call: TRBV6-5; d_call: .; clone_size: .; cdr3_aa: CASRQTSFGTGELFF; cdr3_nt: TGTGCCAGCAGGCAAACTAGCTTTGGCACCGGGGAGCTGTTTTTT
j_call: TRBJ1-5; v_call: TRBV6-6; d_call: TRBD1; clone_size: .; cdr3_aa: CASSNRQGRVYQPQHF; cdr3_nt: TGTGCCAGCAGCAATAGACAGGGGCGGGTGTATCAGCCCCAGCATTTT
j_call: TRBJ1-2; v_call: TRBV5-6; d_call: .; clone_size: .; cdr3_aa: CASSLRGNPTTNYGYTF; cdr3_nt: TGTGCCAGCAGCTTGAGGGGGAATCCCACTACTAACTATGGCTACACCTTC
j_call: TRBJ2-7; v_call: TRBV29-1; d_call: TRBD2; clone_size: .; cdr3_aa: CSVELSGSHSYEQYF; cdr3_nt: TGCAGCGTTGAACTCAGCGGGAGTCATTCCTACGAGCAGTACTTC
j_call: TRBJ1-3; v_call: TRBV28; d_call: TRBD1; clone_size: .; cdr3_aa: CASSSGQGLKENTIYF; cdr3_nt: TGTGCCAGCAGTTCAGGACAGGGTTTAAAGGAAAACACCATATATTTT
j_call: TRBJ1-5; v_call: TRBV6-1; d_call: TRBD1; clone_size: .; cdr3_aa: CASSGTGGNQPQHF; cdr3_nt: TGTGCCAGCAGTGGGACAGGGGGCAATCAGCCCCAGCATTTT
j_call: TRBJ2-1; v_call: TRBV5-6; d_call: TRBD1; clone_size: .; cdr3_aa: CASSWDRGLDEQFF; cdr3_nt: TGTGCCAGCAGCTGGGACAGGGGGCTCGATGAGCAGTTCTTC
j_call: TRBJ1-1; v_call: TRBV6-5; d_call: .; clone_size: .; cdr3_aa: CASSSSGVGPNTEAFF; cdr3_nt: TGTGCCAGCAGTTCATCAGGGGTCGGACCTAACACTGAAGCTTTCTTT
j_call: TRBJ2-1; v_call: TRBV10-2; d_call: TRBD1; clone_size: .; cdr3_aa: CASSVVGTGVGEQFF; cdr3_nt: TGCGCCAGCAGTGTTGTAGGGACAGGGGTTGGTGAGCAGTTCTTC
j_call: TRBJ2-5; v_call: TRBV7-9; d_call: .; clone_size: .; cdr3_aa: CASQGSETQYF; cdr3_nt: TGTGCCAGCCAGGGGTCAGAGACCCAGTACTTC
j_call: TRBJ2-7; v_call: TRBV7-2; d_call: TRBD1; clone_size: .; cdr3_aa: CASSLVVHGRGSYEQYF; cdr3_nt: TGTGCCAGCAGCTTAGTCGTGCATGGCAGGGGGTCCTACGAGCAGTACTTC
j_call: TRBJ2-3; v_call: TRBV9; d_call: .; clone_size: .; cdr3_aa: CASTGGASTDTQYF; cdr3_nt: TGTGCCAGCACGGGCGGGGCTAGCACAGATACGCAGTATTTT
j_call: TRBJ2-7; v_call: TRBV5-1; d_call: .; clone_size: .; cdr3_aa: CASSLAQGVGLEQYF; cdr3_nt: TGCGCCAGCAGCTTGGCGCAAGGGGTAGGTTTGGAGCAGTACTTC
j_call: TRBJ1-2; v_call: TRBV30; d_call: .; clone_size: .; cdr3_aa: CAWSSTAGSGYTF; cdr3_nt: TGTGCCTGGAGTTCTACGGCCGGGAGCGGCTACACCTTC
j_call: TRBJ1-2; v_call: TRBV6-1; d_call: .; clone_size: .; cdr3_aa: CASSERLMRQGRIYGYTF; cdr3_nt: TGTGCCAGCAGTGAACGTTTAATGCGGCAAGGGAGGATCTATGGCTACACCTTC
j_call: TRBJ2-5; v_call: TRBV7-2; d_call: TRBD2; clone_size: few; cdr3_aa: CASSRTSLETQYF; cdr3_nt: TGTGCCAGCAGCCGGACTAGTCTGGAGACCCAGTACTTC
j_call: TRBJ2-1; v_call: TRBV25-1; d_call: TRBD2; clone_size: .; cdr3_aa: CASSELAGFYNEQFF; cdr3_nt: TGTGCCAGCAGTGAATTAGCGGGGTTCTACAATGAGCAGTTCTTC
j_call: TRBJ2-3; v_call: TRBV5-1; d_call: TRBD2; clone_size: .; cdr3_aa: CASSLRGLGADTQYF; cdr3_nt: TGCGCCAGCAGCTTGCGGGGACTAGGGGCAGATACGCAGTATTTT
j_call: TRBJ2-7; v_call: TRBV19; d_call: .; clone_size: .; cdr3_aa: CASSIRSHREGEQYF; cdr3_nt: TGTGCCAGTAGTATCCGCAGCCACAGGGAAGGCGAGCAGTACTTC
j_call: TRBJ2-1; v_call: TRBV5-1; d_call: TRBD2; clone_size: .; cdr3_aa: CASSSEGASGGFEQFF; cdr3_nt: TGCGCCAGCAGCTCGGAGGGGGCTAGCGGGGGGTTTGAGCAGTTCTTC
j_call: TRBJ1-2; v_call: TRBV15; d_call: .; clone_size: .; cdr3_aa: CATSFQGGGNYGYTF; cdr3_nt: TGTGCCACCAGCTTTCAGGGAGGTGGGAACTATGGCTACACCTTC
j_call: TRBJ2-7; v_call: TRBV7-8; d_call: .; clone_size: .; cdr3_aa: CASSPTGFPYEQYF; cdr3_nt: TGTGCCAGCAGCCCCACGGGGTTCCCTTACGAGCAGTACTTC
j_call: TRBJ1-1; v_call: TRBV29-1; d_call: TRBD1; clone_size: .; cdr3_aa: CSAGQGGTEAFF; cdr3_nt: TGCAGCGCCGGACAGGGAGGGACTGAAGCTTTCTTT
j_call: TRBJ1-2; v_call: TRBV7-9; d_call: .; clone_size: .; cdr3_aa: CASSRLGQDGYTF; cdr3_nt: TGTGCCAGCAGCCGACTGGGGCAGGATGGCTACACCTTC
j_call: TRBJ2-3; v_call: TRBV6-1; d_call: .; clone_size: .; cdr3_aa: CASSSLGGRTDTQYF; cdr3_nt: TGTGCCAGCAGTTCCCTCGGCGGGCGCACAGATACGCAGTATTTT
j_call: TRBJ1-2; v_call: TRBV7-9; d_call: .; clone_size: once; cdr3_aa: CASSSGDANYGYTF; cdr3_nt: TGTGCCAGCAGCTCCGGAGATGCTAACTATGGCTACACCTTC
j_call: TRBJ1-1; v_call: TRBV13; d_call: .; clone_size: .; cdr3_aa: CASSLGGVEAFF; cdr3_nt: TGTGCCAGCAGCTTAGGAGGAGTTGAAGCTTTCTTT
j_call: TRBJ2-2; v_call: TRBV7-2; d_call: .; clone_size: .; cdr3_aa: CASSLRLTGELFF; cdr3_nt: TGTGCCAGCAGCTTAAGACTTACCGGGGAGCTGTTTTTT